The present TCR beta chain was sequenced within a study of identical twins. Points from the study as a whole: Fewer insertions characterized abundant cord blood beta clonotypes, whereas memory repertoires showed none. Out-of-frame beta sequences exhibited a weaker degree of excess twin sharing.

V was cut by 5 bases and J by 1 base, with 15 bases left in between. This CDR3 region has 16 residues. A single record per CDR3 protein comes from TCRdb applying MiXCR to the 5' RACE reads. The sample has 350,000 to 450,000 distinct CDR3 sequences, less than 20% seen once. Points on this clonotype: Its specificity is not known.

The rearrangement joins TRBV12-3 or TRBV12-4 to TRBJ1-5; a weak D match, TRBD1 (5 bases). The sample was naive T cells sorted from blood. The source of this sequence is a man between 45 and 60 years old in good health. The CDR3 DNA sequence: TGTGCCAGCAGTCGGGGGGTAGGAGTAAGCAATCAGCCCCAGCATTTT. Its translation: CASSRGVGVSNQPQHF.